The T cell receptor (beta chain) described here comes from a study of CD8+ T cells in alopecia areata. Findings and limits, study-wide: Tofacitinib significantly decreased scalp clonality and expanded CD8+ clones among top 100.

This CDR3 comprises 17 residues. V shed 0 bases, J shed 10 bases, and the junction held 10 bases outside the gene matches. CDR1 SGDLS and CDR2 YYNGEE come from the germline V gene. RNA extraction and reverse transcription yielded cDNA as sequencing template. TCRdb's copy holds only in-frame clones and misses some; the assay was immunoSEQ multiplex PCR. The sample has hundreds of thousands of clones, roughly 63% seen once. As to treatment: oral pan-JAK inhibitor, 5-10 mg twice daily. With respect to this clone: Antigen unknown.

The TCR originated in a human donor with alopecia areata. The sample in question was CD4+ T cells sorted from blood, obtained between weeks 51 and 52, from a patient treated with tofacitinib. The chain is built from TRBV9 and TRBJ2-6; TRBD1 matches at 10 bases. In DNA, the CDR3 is TGTGCCAGCAGCGTAGCTCCTATTGGGACAGGGGAGAACGTCCTGACTTTC. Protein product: CASSVAPIGTGENVLTF. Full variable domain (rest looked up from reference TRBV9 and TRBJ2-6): DSGVTQTPKHLITATGQRVTLRCSPRSGDLSVYWYQQSLDQGLQFLIQYYNGEERAKGNILERFSAQQFPDLHSELNLSSLELGDSALYFCASSVAPIGTGENVLTFGAGSRLTVL.